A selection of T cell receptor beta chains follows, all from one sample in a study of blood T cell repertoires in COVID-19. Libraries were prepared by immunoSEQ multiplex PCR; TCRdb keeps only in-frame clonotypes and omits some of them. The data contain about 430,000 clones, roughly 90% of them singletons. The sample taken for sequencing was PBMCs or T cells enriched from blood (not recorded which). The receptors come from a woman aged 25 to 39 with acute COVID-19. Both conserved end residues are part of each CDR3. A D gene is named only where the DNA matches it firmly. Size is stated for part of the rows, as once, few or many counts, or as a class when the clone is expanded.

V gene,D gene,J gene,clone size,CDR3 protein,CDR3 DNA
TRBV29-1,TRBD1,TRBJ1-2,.,CSAEGQGQHTF,TGCAGCGCCGAAGGACAGGGGCAGCACACCTTC
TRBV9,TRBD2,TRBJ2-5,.,CASSASGGAGETQYF,TGTGCCAGCAGCGCATCCGGGGGGGCCGGTGAGACCCAGTACTTC
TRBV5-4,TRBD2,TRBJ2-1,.,CASSHPTSGHNEQFF,TGTGCCAGCAGCCACCCGACTAGCGGCCACAATGAGCAGTTCTTC
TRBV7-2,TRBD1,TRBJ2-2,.,CASSLAIRQGPGELFF,TGTGCCAGCAGCTTAGCCATACGACAGGGACCCGGGGAGCTGTTTTTT
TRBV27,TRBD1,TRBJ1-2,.,CASSPWDSPKGYTF,TGTGCCAGCAGTCCCTGGGACAGTCCAAAAGGCTACACCTTC
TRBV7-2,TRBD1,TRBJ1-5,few,CASSLDRGNQPQHF,TGTGCCAGCAGCCTGGACAGGGGCAATCAGCCCCAGCATTTT
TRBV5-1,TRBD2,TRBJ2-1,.,CASSLYTSGINNEQFF,TGCGCCAGCAGCTTGTATACTAGCGGGATCAACAATGAGCAGTTCTTC
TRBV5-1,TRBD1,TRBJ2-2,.,CASSRQKGQGRSAGELFF,TGCGCCAGCAGCCGCCAAAAGGGACAGGGACGTTCGGCCGGGGAGCTGTTTTTT
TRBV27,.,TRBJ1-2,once,CASSSGRANYGYTF,TGTGCCAGCAGTAGCGGGAGGGCCAACTATGGCTACACCTTC
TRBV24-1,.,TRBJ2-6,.,CATSDPRGAGANVLTF,TGTGCCACCAGTGATCCCCGGGGGGCCGGGGCCAACGTCCTGACTTTC
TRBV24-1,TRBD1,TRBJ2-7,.,CATSDSDRGEQYF,TGTGCCACCAGTGATTCAGACAGGGGAGAGCAGTACTTC
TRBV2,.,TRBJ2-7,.,CASQSTQGLYEQYF,TGTGCCAGTCAATCAACGCAGGGTCTCTACGAGCAGTACTTC
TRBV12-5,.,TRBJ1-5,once,CASGLGVSAGYQPQHF,TGTGCTAGTGGTCTAGGTGTGTCAGCGGGGTATCAGCCCCAGCATTTT
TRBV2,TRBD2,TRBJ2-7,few,CASGISGGVGEQYF,TGTGCCAGCGGTATTAGCGGGGGGGTAGGCGAGCAGTACTTC
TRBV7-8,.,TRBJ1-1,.,CASATGGLAEAFF,TGTGCCAGCGCGACCGGGGGGCTCGCTGAAGCTTTCTTT
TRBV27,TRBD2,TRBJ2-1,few,CASSLGRGGRHEQFF,TGTGCCAGCAGTTTAGGGCGGGGGGGCCGGCATGAGCAGTTCTTC
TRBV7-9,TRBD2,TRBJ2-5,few,CASSLSGGAQETQYF,TGTGCCAGCAGCTTAAGCGGGGGGGCCCAAGAGACCCAGTACTTC
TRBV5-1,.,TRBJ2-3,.,CASSWGGGSTDTQYF,TGCGCCAGCAGCTGGGGCGGGGGCAGCACAGATACGCAGTATTTT
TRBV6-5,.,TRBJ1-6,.,CASKGDSYNSPLHF,TGTGCCAGCAAGGGGGACTCCTATAATTCACCCCTCCACTTT
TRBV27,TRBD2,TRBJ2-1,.,CASSLSGAVYNEQFF,TGTGCCAGCAGTTTAAGCGGGGCCGTCTACAATGAGCAGTTCTTC
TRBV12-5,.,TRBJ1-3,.,CASGLAPTRETGNTIYF,TGTGCTAGTGGTTTGGCTCCTACTCGGGAGACTGGAAACACCATATATTTT